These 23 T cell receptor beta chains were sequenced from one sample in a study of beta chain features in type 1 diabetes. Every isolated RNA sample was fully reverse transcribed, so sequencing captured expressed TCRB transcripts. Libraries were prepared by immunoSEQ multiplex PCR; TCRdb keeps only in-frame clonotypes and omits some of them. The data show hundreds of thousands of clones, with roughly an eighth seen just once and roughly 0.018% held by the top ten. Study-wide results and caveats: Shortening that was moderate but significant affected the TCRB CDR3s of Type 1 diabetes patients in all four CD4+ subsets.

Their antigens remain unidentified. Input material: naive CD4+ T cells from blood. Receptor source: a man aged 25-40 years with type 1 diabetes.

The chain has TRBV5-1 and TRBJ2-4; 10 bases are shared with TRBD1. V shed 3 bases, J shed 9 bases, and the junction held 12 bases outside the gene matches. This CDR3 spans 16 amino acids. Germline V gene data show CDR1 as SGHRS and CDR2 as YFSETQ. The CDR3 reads CASSSRGQGQSGIQYF. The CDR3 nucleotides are TGCGCCAGCAGCTCAAGGGGACAGGGGCAATCCGGCATTCAGTACTTC. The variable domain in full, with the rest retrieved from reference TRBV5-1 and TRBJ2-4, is KAGVTQTPRYLIKTRGQQVTLSCSPISGHRSVSWYQQTPGQGLQFLFEYFSETQRNKGNFPGRFSGRQFSNSRSEMNVSTLELGDSALYLCASSSRGQGQSGIQYFGAGTRLSVL.

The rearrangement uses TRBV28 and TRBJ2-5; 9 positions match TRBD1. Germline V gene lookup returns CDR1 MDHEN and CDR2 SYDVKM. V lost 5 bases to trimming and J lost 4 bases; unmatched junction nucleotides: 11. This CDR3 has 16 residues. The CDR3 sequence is CASSLTPGQGSETQYF. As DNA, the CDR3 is TGTGCCAGCAGTCTCACCCCGGGACAGGGATCAGAGACCCAGTACTTC.

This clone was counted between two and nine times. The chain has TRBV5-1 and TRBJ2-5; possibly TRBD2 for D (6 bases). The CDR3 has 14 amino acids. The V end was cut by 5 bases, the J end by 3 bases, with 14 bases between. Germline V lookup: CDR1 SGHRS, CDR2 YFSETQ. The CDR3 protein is CASRLRTNEETQYF. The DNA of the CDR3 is TGCGCCAGCAGGCTACGGACTAACGAAGAGACCCAGTACTTC.

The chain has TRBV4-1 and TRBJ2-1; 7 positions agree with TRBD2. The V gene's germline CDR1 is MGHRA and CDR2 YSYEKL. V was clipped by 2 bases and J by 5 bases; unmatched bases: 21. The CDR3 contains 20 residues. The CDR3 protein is CASSQLVLVPGGSKNNEQFF. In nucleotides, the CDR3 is TGCGCCAGCAGCCAACTGGTACTAGTCCCTGGCGGGAGTAAGAACAATGAGCAGTTCTTC.

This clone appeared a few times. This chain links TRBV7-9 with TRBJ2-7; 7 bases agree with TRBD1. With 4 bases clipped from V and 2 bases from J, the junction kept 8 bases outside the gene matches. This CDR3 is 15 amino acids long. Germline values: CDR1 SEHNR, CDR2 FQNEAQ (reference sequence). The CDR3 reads CASSSTGTAAYEQYF. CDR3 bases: TGTGCCAGCAGCTCAACCGGGACAGCAGCCTACGAGCAGTACTTC.

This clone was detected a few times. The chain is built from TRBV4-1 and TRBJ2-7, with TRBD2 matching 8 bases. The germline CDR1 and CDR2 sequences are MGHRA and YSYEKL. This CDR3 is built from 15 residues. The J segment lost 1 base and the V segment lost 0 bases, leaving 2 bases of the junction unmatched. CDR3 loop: CASSQDGTSSYEQYF. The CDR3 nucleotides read TGCGCCAGCAGCCAAGATGGGACTAGTTCCTACGAGCAGTACTTC.

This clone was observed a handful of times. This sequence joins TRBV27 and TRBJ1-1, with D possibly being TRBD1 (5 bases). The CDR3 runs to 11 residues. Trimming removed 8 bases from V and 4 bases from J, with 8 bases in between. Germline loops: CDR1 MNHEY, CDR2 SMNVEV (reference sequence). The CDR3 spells CASRTGTEAFF. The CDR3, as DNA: TGTGCCAGCCGCACAGGCACTGAAGCTTTCTTT.

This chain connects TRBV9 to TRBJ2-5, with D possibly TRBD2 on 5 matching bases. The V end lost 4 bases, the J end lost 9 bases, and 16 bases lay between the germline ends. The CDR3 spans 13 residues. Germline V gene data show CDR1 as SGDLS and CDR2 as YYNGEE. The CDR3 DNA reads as TGTGCCAGCAGCCCGGACTCGCACCGGGCCCAGTACTTC. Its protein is CASSPDSHRAQYF.

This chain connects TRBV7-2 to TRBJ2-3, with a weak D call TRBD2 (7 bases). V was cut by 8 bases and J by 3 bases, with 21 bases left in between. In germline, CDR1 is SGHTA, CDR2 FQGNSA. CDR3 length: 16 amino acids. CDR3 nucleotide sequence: TGTGCCAGCCCCCTAACCCGGGGGGCGAGGACAGATACGCAGTATTTT. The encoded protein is CASPLTRGARTDTQYF.

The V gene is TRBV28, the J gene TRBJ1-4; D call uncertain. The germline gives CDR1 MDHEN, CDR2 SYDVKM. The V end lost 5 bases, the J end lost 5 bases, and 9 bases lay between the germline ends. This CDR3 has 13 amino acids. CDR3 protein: CASSIGVNEKLFF. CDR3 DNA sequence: TGTGCCAGCAGTATCGGAGTAAATGAAAAACTGTTTTTT.

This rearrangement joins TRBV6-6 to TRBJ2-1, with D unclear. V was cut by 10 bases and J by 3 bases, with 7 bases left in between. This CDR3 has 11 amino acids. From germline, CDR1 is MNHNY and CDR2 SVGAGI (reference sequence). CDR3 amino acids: CATQDYNEQFF. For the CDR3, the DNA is TGTGCCACTCAGGACTACAATGAGCAGTTCTTC.

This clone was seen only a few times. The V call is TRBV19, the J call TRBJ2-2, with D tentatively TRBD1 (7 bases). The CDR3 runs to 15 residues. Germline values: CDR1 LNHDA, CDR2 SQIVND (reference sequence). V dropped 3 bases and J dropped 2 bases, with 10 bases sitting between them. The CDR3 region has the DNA TGTGCCAGTAGTATTCAGGGGGGTAACACCGGGGAGCTGTTTTTT. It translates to CASSIQGGNTGELFF.

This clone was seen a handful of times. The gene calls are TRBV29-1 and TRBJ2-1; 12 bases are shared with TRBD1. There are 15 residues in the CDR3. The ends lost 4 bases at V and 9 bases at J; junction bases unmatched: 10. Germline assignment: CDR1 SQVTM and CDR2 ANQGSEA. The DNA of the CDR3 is TGCAGCGTTGGCCGCGGGACAGGGGGCTGGGGTGAGCAGTTCTTC. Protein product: CSVGRGTGGWGEQFF.

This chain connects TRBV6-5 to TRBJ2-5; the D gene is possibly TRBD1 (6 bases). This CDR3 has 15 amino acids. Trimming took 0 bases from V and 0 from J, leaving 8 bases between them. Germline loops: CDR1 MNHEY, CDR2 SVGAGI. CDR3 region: CASSYSGTYQETQYF. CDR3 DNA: TGTGCCAGCAGTTACTCCGGGACATACCAAGAGACCCAGTACTTC.

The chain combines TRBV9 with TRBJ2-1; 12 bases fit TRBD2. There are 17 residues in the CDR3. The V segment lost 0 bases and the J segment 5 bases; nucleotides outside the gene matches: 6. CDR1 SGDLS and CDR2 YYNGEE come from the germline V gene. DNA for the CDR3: TGTGCCAGCAGCGTAGGACGGACTAGCGGGATGGACAATGAGCAGTTCTTC. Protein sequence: CASSVGRTSGMDNEQFF.

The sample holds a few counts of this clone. The CDR3, as DNA: TGTGCCTGGACTCCCCCCCCGGGGGTGGATACGCAGTATTTT. Amino acid sequence: CAWTPPPGVDTQYF. The V and J genes are TRBV30 and TRBJ2-3; possibly TRBD2 for D (6 bases). The ends were cut back, 4 bases at V and 6 bases at J, with 17 bases in the middle. CDR3 length equals 14 residues. Germline V lookup: CDR1 GTSNPN, CDR2 SVGIG (reference sequence).

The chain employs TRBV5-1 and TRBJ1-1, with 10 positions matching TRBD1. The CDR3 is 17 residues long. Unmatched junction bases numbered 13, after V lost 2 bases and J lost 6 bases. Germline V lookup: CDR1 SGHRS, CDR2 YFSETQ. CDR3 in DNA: TGCGCCAGCAGCTTATCAGGGACAGGGGCGGCTGAAGCTGAAGCTTTCTTT. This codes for CASSLSGTGAAEAEAFF. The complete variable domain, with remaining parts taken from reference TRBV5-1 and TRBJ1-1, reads KAGVTQTPRYLIKTRGQQVTLSCSPISGHRSVSWYQQTPGQGLQFLFEYFSETQRNKGNFPGRFSGRQFSNSRSEMNVSTLELGDSALYLCASSLSGTGAAEAEAFFGQGTRLTVV.

CDR3 amino acids: CASSYFGEGETQYF. DNA for the CDR3: TGTGCCAGCAGTTACTTTGGGGAGGGGGAGACCCAGTACTTC. This chain joins TRBV6-6 and TRBJ2-5; TRBD2 matches at 7 bases. CDR3 length equals 14 residues. The V gene end was trimmed by 1 base and the J gene end by 5 bases; junction bases not matched to a gene: 4. From germline, CDR1 is MNHNY and CDR2 SVGAGI (reference sequence).

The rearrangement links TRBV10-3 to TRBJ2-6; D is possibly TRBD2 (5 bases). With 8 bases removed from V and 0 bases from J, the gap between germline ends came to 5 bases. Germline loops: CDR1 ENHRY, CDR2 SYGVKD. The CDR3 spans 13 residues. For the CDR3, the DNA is TGTGCCATCGGAGGCTCTGGGGCCAACGTCCTGACTTTC. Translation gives CAIGGSGANVLTF.

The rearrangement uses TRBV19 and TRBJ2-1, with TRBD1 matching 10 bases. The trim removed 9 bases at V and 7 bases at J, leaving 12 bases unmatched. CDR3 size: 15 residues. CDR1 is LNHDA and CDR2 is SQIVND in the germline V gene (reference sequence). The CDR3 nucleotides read TGTGCCAGCGCGAAATCGGGACAGGGGTCAAATGAGCAGTTCTTC. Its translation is CASAKSGQGSNEQFF.

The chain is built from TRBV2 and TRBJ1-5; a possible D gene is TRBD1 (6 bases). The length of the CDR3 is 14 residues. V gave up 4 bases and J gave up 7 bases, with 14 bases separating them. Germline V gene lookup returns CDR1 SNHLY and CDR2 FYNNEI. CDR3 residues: CASSVARGGQPQHF. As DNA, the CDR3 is TGTGCCAGCAGTGTCGCCAGGGGTGGCCAGCCCCAGCATTTT.

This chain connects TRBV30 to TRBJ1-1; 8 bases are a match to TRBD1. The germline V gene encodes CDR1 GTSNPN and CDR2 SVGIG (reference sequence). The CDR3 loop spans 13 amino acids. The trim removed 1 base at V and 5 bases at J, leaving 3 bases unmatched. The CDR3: CAWSAQGVTEAFF. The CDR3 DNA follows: TGTGCCTGGAGTGCACAGGGGGTAACTGAAGCTTTCTTT. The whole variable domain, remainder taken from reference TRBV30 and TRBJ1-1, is SQTIHQWPATLVQPVGSPLSLECTVEGTSNPNLYWYRQAAGRGLQLLFYSVGIGQISSEVPQNLSASRPQDRQFILSSKKLLLSDSGFYLCAWSAQGVTEAFFGQGTRLTVV.

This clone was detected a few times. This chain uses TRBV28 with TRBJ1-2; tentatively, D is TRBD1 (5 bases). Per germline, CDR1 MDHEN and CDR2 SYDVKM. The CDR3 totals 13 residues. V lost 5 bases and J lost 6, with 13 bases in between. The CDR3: CASSLQGTDGYTF. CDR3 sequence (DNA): TGTGCCAGCAGTCTTCAGGGTACAGATGGCTACACCTTC.